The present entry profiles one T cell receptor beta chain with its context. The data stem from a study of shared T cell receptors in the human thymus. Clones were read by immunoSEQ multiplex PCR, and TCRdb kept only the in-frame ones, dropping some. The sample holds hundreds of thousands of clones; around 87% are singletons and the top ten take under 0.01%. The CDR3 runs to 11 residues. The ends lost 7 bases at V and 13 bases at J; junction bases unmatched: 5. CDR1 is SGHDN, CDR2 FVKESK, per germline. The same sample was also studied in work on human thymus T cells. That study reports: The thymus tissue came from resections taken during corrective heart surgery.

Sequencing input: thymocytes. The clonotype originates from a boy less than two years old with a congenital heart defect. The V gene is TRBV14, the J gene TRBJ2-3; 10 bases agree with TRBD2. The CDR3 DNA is TGTGCCAGCAAAGGGCTAGCGGGGGAGTATTTT. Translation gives CASKGLAGEYF.